This T cell receptor (beta chain) was documented in a study of T cells in Graves' hyperthyroidism and ophthalmopathy. Looking at the study overall: The authors collected peripheral blood at initial diagnosis, before any treatment.

The CDR3 is 16 residues long. V was pared by 5 bases and J by 8 bases, with 24 bases between. Looked up from germline, CDR1 is SGHVS and CDR2 is FNYEAQ. Many counts were recorded for this clonotype. Any patient presenting with uncontrolled infection, other autoimmune disease, pregnancy or lactation was left out. Using RNA transcripts as the source, TCR beta CDR3 regions were amplified. Primed by the HTBI set, a first-round RT-PCR was run on the TCR CDR3. In TCRdb, the multiplex PCR reads were re-called with MiXCR into one record per CDR3 protein. The repertoire holds roughly 840,000 distinct CDR3 sequences, roughly 40% seen once, with more than 7% in the top ten.

Sequenced: blood. The TCR originated in a man aged 18-30 years with Graves' hyperthyroidism. This chain links TRBV7-6 with TRBJ1-1; D not resolved. The CDR3 DNA follows: TGTGCCAGCAGCCCCAGGTCGCGCGTGCCCACCGGGGAAGCTTTCTTT. Translated: CASSPRSRVPTGEAFF.